This TCR beta chain was obtained from a study of blood T cell repertoires in COVID-19. Germline loops: CDR1 SGHNT, CDR2 YENEEA. CDR3 size: 15 residues. The V end was cut by 2 bases, the J end by 0 bases, with 7 bases between. Ages ranged from 18 to 89 years, with residence in around 24 US areas. Cohorts were assigned according to the clinical history that participants reported. As processed by the authors: Nucleated cell number was recorded as an estimate derived from reference gene primer amplification. The assay was immunoSEQ multiplex PCR, and TCRdb's table has in-frame clones only and misses some. The V and J calls and clone size are taken from that table; D and trimming were inferred from the DNA. The sample records fewer than 600,000 clones, 88% being singletons.

The sequenced sample was PBMCs or T cells enriched from blood (not recorded which). The origin of this receptor is a middle-aged woman who had recovered from COVID-19. The rearrangement uses TRBV11-3 and TRBJ2-2; D may be TRBD2 (5 bases). The CDR3 reads CASSLSGSNTGELFF. CDR3 nucleotide sequence: TGTGCCAGCAGCTTAAGCGGATCGAACACCGGGGAGCTGTTTTTT.